The clone carrying this TCR beta chain showed up many times. Antigen specificity is unknown. The data belong to a study of T cells in Graves' hyperthyroidism and ophthalmopathy. Study observations and caveats: Researchers found most expanded thyroid clonotypes above 0.001 in blood as well.

The CDR3 totals 14 residues. The V gene lost 3 bases and the J gene lost 4 bases, with 12 bases spanning the gap. CDR1 and CDR2 (germline): SEHNR, FQNEAQ (reference sequence). The source material, RNA transcripts, was used to amplify TCR beta CDR3 regions. First-round RT-PCR with HTBI primers amplified the TCR CDR3 region. TCRdb passed the multiplex PCR reads through MiXCR, listing each CDR3 protein once. The table records 450,000 to 650,000 distinct CDR3 sequences, roughly 20% of them present only once. Aged 18 to 65, the patients had hyperthyroidism that was newly diagnosed and had lasted under 2 months.

The sample consisted of blood. This TCR was recovered from a young man with Graves' hyperthyroidism. The rearrangement joins TRBV7-9 to TRBJ1-2; D not resolved. The CDR3, as DNA: TGTGCCAGCAGCTTCGAACGGGAAGTCTATGGCTACACCTTC. Translated, it gives CASSFEREVYGYTF.